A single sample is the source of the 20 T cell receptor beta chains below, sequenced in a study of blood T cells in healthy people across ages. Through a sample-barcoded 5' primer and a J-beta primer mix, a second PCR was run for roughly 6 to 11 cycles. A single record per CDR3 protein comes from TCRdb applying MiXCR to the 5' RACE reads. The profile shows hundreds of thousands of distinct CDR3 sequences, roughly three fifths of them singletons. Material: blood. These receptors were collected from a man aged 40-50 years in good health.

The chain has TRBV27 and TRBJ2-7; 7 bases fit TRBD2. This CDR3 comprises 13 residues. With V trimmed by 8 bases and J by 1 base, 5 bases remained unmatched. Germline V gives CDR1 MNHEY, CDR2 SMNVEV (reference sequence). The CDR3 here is CASDAGESYEQYF. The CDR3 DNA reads TGTGCCAGCGACGCGGGAGAGTCCTACGAGCAGTACTTC.

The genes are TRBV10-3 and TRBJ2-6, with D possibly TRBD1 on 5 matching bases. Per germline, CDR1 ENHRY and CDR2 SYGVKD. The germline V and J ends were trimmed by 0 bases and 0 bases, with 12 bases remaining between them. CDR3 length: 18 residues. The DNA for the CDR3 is TGTGCCATCAGTGAGTCGAAAGGGGTAGACTCTGGGGCCAACGTCCTGACTTTC. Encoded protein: CAISESKGVDSGANVLTF.

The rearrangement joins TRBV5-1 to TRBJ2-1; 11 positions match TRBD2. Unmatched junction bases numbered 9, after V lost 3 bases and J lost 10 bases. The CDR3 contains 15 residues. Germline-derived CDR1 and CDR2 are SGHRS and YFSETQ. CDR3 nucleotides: TGCGCCAGCAGCTCCTATAGCGGGGGGGCCGAGGAGCAGTTCTTC. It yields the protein CASSSYSGGAEEQFF.

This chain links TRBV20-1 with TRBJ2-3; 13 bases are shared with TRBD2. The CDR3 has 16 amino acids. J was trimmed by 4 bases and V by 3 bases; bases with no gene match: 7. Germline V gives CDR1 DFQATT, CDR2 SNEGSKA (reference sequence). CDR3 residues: CSASGQGLAGADTQYF. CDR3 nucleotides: TGCAGTGCTAGTGGTCAAGGACTAGCGGGGGCAGATACGCAGTATTTT.

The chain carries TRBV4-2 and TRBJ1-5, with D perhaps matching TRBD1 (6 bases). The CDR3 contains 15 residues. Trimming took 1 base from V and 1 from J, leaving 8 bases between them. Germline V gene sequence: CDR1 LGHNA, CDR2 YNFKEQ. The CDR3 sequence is CASSQVQGSNQPQHF. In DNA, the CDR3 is TGTGCCAGCAGCCAAGTACAGGGCAGCAATCAGCCCCAGCATTTT.

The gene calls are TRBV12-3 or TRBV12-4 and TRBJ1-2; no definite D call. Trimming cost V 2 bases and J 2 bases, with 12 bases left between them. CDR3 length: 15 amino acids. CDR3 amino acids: CASSLWQPPNYGYTF. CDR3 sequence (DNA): TGTGCCAGCAGTTTATGGCAGCCTCCCAACTATGGCTACACCTTC.

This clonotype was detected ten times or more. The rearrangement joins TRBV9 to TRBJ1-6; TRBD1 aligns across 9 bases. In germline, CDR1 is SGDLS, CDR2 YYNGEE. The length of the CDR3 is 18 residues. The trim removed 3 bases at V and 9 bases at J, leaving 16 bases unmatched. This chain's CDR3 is CASSAFPGTGLPGSPLHF. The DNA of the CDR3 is TGTGCCAGCAGCGCATTCCCCGGGACAGGGTTACCGGGTTCACCCCTCCACTTT.

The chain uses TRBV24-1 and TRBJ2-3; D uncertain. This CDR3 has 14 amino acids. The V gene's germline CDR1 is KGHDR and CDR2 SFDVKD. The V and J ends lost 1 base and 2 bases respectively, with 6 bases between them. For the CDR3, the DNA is TGTGCCACCAGTGATTTATGGTCCACAGATACGCAGTATTTT. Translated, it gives CATSDLWSTDTQYF.

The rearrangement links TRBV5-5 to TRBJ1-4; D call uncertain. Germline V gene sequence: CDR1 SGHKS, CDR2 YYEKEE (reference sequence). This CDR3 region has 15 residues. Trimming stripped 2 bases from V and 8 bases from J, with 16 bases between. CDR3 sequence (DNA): TGTGCCAGCAGCTTTGACACTCTCCCACGGGAAAAACTGTTTTTT. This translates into CASSFDTLPREKLFF.

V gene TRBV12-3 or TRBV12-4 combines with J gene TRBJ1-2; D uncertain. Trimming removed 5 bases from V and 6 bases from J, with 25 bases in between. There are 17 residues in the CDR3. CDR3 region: CASSPRREGGVIDGYTF. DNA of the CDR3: TGTGCCAGCAGTCCCCGAAGGGAGGGCGGGGTAATAGATGGCTACACCTTC.

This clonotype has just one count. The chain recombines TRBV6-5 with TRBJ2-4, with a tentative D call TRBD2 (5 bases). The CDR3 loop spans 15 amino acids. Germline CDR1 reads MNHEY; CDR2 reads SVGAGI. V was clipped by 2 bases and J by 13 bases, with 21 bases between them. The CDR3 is CASSYGRAGAHGQYF. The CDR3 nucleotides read TGTGCCAGCAGTTACGGGAGAGCCGGCGCCCACGGGCAGTACTTC.

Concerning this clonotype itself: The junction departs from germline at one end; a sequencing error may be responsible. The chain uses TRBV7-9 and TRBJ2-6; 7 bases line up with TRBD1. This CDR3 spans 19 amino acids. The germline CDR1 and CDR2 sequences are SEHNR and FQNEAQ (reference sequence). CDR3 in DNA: TGTGCCAGCAGCTTAAGGTGGGGGCAGGGGGAAGCTGGGGCCAACGTCCTAACTTTC. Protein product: CASSLRWGQGEAGANVLTF.

CDR3: CASSLASSSYNEQYF. The CDR3 DNA reads as TGTGCCAGCAGCTTAGCGTCGAGCTCCTACAATGAGCAGTACTTC. The chain combines TRBV7-3 with TRBJ2-1; D unresolved. Gene TRBJ2-7 matches the end of the DNA better, so the J call may be wrong. The length of the CDR3 is 15 residues. From germline, CDR1 is SGHTA and CDR2 FQGTGA.

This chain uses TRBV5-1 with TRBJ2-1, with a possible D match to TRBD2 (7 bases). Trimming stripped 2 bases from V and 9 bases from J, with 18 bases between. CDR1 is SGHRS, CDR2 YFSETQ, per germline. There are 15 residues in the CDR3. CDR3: CASSLSPGGGGEQFF. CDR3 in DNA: TGCGCCAGCAGCTTATCCCCTGGCGGGGGCGGTGAGCAGTTCTTC.

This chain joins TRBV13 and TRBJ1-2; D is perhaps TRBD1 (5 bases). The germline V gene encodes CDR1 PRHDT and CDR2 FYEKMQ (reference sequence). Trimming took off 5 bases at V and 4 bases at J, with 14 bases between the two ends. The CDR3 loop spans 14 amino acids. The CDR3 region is CASSHRQLVYGYTF. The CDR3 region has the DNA TGTGCCAGCAGCCATCGACAGCTAGTCTATGGCTACACCTTC. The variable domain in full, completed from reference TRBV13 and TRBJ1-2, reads AAGVIQSPRHLIKEKRETATLKCYPIPRHDTVYWYQQGPGQDPQFLISFYEKMQSDKGSIPDRFSAQQFSDYHSELNMSSLELGDSALYFCASSHRQLVYGYTFGSGTRLTVV.

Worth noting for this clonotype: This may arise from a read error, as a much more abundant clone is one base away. The CDR3 sequence is CASSYGISYEQYF. The CDR3 region has the DNA TGTGCCAGCAGTTACGGGATCTCCTACGAGCAGTACTTC. The chain is built from TRBV6-2 or TRBV6-3 and TRBJ2-7; D remains ambiguous. Trimming pared 2 bases from V and 0 bases from J, leaving 5 bases between. Germline assignment: CDR1 MNHEY and CDR2 SVGEGT. There are 13 residues in the CDR3.

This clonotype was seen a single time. This CDR3 is CASLRDSKSVEQFF. The CDR3 DNA reads as TGCGCCAGCCTCCGGGACTCGAAGTCGGTAGAGCAGTTCTTC. The rearrangement links TRBV5-1 to TRBJ2-1; D possibly corresponds to TRBD2 (6 bases). Deletions cut 7 bases from V and 10 bases from J, with 21 bases between. Per germline, CDR1 SGHRS and CDR2 YFSETQ. The CDR3 sequence is 14 residues long.

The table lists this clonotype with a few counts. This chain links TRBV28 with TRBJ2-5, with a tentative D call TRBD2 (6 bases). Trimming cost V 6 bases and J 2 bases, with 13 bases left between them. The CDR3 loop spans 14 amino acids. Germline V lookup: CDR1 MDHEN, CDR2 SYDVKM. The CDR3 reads CASRSGLTQETQYF. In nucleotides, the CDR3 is TGTGCCAGCAGGAGCGGGTTGACGCAAGAGACCCAGTACTTC.

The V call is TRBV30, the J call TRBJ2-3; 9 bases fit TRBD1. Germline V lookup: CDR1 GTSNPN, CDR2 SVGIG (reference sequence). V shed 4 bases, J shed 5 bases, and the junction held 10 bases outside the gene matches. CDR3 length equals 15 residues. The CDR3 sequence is CAWIRGQGALDTQYF. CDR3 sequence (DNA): TGTGCCTGGATTCGGGGACAGGGAGCTTTAGATACGCAGTATTTT.

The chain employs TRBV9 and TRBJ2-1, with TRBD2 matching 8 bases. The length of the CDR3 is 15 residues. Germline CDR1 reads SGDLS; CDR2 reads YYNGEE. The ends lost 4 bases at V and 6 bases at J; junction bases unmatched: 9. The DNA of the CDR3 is TGTGCCAGCAGCCCGAGGACTAGCCCGAGCAATGAGCAGTTCTTC. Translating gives CASSPRTSPSNEQFF.